This TCR beta chain was sequenced during a study of cytomegalovirus exposure and HLA in healthy donors. Germline CDR1 SGHRS, CDR2 YFSETQ. Trimming took 4 bases from V and 1 from J; bases not matched to a gene: 8. The CDR3 contains 16 residues. TCRdb's copy holds only in-frame clones and misses some; the assay was immunoSEQ multiplex PCR. The table lists about 220,000 clones, 75% to 95% of them singletons. The sequence was collected from a woman younger than 30 in good health and CMV-seronegative. The chain combines TRBV5-1 with TRBJ1-1; 9 nucleotides line up with TRBD1. The sample was PBMCs. The CDR3 sequence is CASSLTGGGGNTEAFF. The CDR3 DNA reads TGCGCCAGCAGCCTCACAGGGGGCGGTGGGAACACTGAAGCTTTCTTT.